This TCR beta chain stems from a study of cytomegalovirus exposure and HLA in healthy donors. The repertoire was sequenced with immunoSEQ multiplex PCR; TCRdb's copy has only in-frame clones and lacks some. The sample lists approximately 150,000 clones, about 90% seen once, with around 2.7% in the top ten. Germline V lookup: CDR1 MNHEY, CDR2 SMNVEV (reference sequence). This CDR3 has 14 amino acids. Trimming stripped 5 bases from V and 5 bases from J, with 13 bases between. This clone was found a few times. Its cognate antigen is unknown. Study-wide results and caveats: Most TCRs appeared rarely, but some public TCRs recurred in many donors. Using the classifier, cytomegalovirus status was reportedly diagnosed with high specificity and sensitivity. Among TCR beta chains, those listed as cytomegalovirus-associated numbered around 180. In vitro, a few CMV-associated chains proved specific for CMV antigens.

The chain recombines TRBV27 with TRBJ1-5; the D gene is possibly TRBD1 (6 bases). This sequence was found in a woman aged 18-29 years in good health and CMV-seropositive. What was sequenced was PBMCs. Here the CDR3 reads CASSLRQAHQPQHF. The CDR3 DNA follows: TGTGCCAGCAGTCTCCGACAGGCCCATCAGCCCCAGCATTTT.